The T cell receptor beta chain under discussion was sequenced for a study of blood T cell repertoires in COVID-19. Study-level information: Spain, Italy and the United States supplied samples that represented acute and convalescent COVID-19. Nucleic acid was either cDNA or gDNA, and it came from T cells, B-cell-depleted T cells, or PBMCs.

The data were produced by immunoSEQ multiplex PCR, yet TCRdb's version contains in-frame clones alone and is incomplete. The top ten clones hold approximately 1.9% of a sample with a few hundred thousand clones, more than 75% of them seen once. A note on this clone: Other DNA sequences in this sample translate to the same CDR3.

This CDR3 region has 14 residues. From germline, CDR1 is SGHRS and CDR2 YFSETQ. V lost 6 bases and J 1 base, leaving 11 bases between the germline ends. V gene TRBV5-1 combines with J gene TRBJ2-1, with a possible D match to TRBD2 (5 bases). The receptor comes from a middle-aged man in a cohort exposed to, infected with or recovered from COVID-19 (not recorded which). Sample: PBMCs or T cells enriched from blood (not recorded which). The CDR3 loop is CASTPGGSYNEQFF. The CDR3 DNA sequence: TGCGCCAGCACCCCTGGCGGGTCCTACAATGAGCAGTTCTTC.